A selection of T cell receptor beta chains follows, all from one sample in a study of shared clonotypes between healthy human individuals. Here immunoSEQ multiplex PCR was the method, and the copy in TCRdb shows in-frame clones only, minus some. Here the sample spans hundreds of thousands of clones, approximately 90% being singletons. Sequencing was carried out using naive CD8+ T cells sorted from blood. Every receptor here comes from a man in his thirties or forties in good health. The CDR3 runs from the conserved cysteine through the conserved F or W. A D gene is named only where the DNA matches it firmly.

V gene: TRBV27
D gene: TRBD2
J gene: TRBJ2-7
CDR3 protein: CASRLAGGEYEQYF

V gene: TRBV9
D gene: -
J gene: TRBJ2-1
CDR3 protein: CASSDRPNEQFF

V gene: TRBV13
D gene: TRBD2
J gene: TRBJ2-1
CDR3 protein: CASSQLAGGRNEQFF

V gene: TRBV7-9
D gene: -
J gene: TRBJ2-5
CDR3 protein: CASSPQREETQYF

V gene: TRBV9
D gene: -
J gene: TRBJ1-2
CDR3 protein: CASSGTPDRHHYGYTF

V gene: TRBV2
D gene: -
J gene: TRBJ2-2
CDR3 protein: CASSVPDTGELFF

V gene: TRBV27
D gene: -
J gene: TRBJ1-1
CDR3 protein: CASISDTGGSTEAFF

V gene: TRBV7-9
D gene: -
J gene: TRBJ2-1
CDR3 protein: CASSLTTSYNEQFF

V gene: TRBV19
D gene: -
J gene: TRBJ2-5
CDR3 protein: CASSMMGGGSLETQYF

V gene: TRBV7-2
D gene: -
J gene: TRBJ2-5
CDR3 protein: CASSPTGWSRETQYF

V gene: TRBV15
D gene: -
J gene: TRBJ1-5
CDR3 protein: CATSRDLLKGYNQPQHF

V gene: TRBV27
D gene: -
J gene: TRBJ2-1
CDR3 protein: CASSFTGTEQFF

V gene: TRBV4-1
D gene: TRBD2
J gene: TRBJ2-7
CDR3 protein: CASSPGLAVTYEQYF

V gene: TRBV4-2
D gene: -
J gene: TRBJ2-2
CDR3 protein: CASSPVGERPTGELFF

V gene: TRBV7-9
D gene: TRBD2
J gene: TRBJ2-1
CDR3 protein: CASSSGVAGASEQFF

V gene: TRBV28
D gene: -
J gene: TRBJ1-1
CDR3 protein: CASSLQGWGEAFF

V gene: TRBV18
D gene: TRBD2
J gene: TRBJ2-1
CDR3 protein: CASALAGEVDEQFF

V gene: TRBV9
D gene: TRBD1
J gene: TRBJ2-7
CDR3 protein: CASSYRDRRLDEQYF

V gene: TRBV6-1
D gene: -
J gene: TRBJ1-2
CDR3 protein: CASSELGRYYGYTF

V gene: TRBV7-2
D gene: TRBD2
J gene: TRBJ2-7
CDR3 protein: CASSFGLAGTYEQYF

V gene: TRBV6-5
D gene: -
J gene: TRBJ2-7
CDR3 protein: CASSTGSDYEQYF

V gene: TRBV7-2
D gene: -
J gene: TRBJ1-5
CDR3 protein: CASSLEQGWQPQHF

V gene: TRBV7-9
D gene: -
J gene: TRBJ2-3
CDR3 protein: CASSPLGDTDTQYF

V gene: TRBV27
D gene: TRBD2
J gene: TRBJ2-7
CDR3 protein: CASSLSTSGDFYEQYF

V gene: TRBV12-5
D gene: -
J gene: TRBJ2-5
CDR3 protein: CASGFFQVLSAGETQYF

V gene: TRBV19
D gene: TRBD1
J gene: TRBJ2-7
CDR3 protein: CASSPGQGLLYEQYF

V gene: TRBV10-3
D gene: -
J gene: TRBJ2-5
CDR3 protein: CAISESTWDETQYF

V gene: TRBV5-4
D gene: -
J gene: TRBJ1-4
CDR3 protein: CASSLRNEKLFF

V gene: TRBV10-3
D gene: TRBD2
J gene: TRBJ2-3
CDR3 protein: CAISEKASGSTDTQYF

V gene: TRBV27
D gene: TRBD2
J gene: TRBJ2-4
CDR3 protein: CASSLFSSGNIQYF

V gene: TRBV15
D gene: TRBD2
J gene: TRBJ2-7
CDR3 protein: CASKDGGGSYEQYF

V gene: TRBV27
D gene: -
J gene: TRBJ1-5
CDR3 protein: CASSLEYSNQPQHF

V gene: TRBV19
D gene: TRBD2
J gene: TRBJ2-1
CDR3 protein: CASSIGLAGASYNEQFF